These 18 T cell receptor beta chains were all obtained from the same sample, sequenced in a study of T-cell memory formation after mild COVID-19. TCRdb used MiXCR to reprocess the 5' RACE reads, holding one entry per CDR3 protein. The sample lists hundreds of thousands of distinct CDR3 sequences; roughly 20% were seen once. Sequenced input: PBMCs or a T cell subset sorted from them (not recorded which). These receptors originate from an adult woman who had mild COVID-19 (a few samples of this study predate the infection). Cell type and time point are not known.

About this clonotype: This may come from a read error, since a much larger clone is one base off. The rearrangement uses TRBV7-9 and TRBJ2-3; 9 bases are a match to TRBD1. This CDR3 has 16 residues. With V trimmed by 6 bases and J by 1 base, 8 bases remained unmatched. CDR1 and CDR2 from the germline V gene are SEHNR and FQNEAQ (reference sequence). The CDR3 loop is CASRLLTGGGTDTQYF. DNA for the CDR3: TGTGCCAGCAGATTACTCACAGGGGGCGGCACAGATACGCAGTATTTT.

DNA for the CDR3: TGTGCCAGTAGTATCAAGACAGGGAGGTACACTGAAGCTTTCTTT. Translation: CASSIKTGRYTEAFF. V gene TRBV19 combines with J gene TRBJ1-1; 7 bases agree with TRBD1. CDR1 LNHDA and CDR2 SQIVND come from the germline V gene (reference sequence). The ends lost 3 bases at V and 3 bases at J; junction bases unmatched: 7. CDR3 size: 15 residues.

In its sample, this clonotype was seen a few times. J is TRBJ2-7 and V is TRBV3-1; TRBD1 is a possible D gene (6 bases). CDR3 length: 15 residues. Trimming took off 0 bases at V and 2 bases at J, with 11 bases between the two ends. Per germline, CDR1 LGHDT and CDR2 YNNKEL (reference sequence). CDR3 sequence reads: CASSQDQGIPYEQYF. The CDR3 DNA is TGTGCCAGCAGCCAAGACCAGGGGATCCCCTACGAGCAGTACTTC.

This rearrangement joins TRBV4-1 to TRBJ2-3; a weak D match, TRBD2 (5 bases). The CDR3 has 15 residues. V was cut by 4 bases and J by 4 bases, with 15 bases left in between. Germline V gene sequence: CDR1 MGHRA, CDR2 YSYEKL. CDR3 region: CASSLDRTSPDTQYF. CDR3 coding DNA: TGCGCCAGCAGCCTTGACCGCACTAGTCCAGATACGCAGTATTTT.

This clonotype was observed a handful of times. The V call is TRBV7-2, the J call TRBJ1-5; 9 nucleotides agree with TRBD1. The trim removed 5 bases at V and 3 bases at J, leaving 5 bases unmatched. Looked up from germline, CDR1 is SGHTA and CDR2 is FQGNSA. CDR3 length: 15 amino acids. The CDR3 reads CASSAGTGYNQPQHF. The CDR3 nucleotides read TGTGCCAGCAGCGCCGGGACAGGGTACAATCAGCCCCAGCATTTT.

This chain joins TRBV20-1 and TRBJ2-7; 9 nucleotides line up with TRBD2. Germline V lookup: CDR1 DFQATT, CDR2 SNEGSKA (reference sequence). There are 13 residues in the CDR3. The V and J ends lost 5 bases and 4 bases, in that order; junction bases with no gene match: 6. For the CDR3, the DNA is TGCAGTGCTCCCGTAGCGGGAGAGTACGAGCAGTACTTC. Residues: CSAPVAGEYEQYF.

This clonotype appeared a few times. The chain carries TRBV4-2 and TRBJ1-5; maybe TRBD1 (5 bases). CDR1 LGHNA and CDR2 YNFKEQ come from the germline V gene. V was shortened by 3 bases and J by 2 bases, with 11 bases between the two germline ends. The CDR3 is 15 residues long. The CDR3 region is CASSQGGVGNQPQHF. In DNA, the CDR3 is TGTGCCAGCAGCCAGGGGGGAGTAGGCAATCAGCCCCAGCATTTT.

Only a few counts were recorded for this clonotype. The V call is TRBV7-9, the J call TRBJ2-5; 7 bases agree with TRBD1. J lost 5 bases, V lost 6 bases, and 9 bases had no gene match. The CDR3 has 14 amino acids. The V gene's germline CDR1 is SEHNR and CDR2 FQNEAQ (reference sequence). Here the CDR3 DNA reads TGTGCCAGCAGACCGACAGGGAAAGGGGAGACCCAGTACTTC. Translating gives CASRPTGKGETQYF.

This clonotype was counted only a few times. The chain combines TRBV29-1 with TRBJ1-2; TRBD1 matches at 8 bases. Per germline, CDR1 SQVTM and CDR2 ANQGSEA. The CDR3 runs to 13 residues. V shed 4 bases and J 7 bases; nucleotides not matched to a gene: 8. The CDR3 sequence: CSVGVDRGGGYTF. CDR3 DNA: TGCAGCGTTGGGGTTGACAGGGGTGGTGGCTACACCTTC.

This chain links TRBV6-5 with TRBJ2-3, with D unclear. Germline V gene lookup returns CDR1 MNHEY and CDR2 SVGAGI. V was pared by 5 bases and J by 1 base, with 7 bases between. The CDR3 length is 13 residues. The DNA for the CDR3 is TGTGCCAGCAGTGAGGTGGGCACAGATACGCAGTATTTT. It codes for CASSEVGTDTQYF.

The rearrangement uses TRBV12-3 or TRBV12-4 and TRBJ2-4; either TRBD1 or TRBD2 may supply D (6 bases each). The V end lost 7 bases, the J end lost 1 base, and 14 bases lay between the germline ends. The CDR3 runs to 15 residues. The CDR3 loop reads CASIQTGGAKNIQYF. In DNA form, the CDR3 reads TGTGCCAGCATTCAAACCGGGGGCGCCAAAAACATTCAGTACTTC.

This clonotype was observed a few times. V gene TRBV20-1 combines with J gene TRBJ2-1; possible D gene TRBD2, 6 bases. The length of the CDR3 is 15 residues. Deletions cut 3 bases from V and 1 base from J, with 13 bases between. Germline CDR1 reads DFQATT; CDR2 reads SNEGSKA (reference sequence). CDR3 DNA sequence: TGCAGTGCTAGGAGGTGGGGAGGATCCTACAATGAGCAGTTCTTC. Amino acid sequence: CSARRWGGSYNEQFF.

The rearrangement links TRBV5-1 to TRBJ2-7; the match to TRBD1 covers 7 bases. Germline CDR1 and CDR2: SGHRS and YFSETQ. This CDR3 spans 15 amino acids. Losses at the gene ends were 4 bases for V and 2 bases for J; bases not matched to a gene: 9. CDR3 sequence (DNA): TGCGCCAGCAGCAGCATCCGGGACAGAACCTACGAGCAGTACTTC. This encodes CASSSIRDRTYEQYF.

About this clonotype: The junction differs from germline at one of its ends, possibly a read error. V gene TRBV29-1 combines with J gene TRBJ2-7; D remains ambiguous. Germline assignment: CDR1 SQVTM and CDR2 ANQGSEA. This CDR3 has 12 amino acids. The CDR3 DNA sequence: TGCAGCGTTGAACTAAATGCCTACGGGCAGTACTTC. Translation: CSVELNAYGQYF.

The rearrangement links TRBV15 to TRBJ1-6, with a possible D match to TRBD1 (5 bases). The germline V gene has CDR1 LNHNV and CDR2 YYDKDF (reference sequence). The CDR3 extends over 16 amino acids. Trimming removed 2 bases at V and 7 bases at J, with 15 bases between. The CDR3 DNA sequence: TGTGCCACCAGCAGATTGAAACCCGGGACCAATTCACCCCTCCACTTT. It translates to CATSRLKPGTNSPLHF.

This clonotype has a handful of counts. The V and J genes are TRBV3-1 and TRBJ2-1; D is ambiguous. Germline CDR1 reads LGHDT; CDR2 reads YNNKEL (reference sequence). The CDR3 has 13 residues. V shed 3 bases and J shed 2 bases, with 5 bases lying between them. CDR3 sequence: CASSQVTYNEQFF. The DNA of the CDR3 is TGTGCCAGCAGCCAGGTAACCTACAATGAGCAGTTCTTC.

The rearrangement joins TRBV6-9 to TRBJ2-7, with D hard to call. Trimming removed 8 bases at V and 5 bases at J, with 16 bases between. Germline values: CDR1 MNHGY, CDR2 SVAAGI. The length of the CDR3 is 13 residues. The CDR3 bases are TGTGCCAGCTCGCCTGTTATGGGGAACGAGCAGTACTTC. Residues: CASSPVMGNEQYF.

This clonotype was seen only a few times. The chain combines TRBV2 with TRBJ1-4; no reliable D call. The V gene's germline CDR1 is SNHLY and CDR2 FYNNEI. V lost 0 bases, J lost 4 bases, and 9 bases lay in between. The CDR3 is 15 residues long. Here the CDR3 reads CASSEARQSNEKLFF. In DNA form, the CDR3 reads TGTGCCAGCAGTGAAGCGAGGCAGAGTAATGAAAAACTGTTTTTT. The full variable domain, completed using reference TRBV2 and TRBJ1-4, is EPEVTQTPSHQVTQMGQEVILRCVPISNHLYFYWYRQILGQKVEFLVSFYNNEISEKSEIFDDQFSVERPDGSNFTLKIRSTKLEDSAMYFCASSEARQSNEKLFFGSGTQLSVL.